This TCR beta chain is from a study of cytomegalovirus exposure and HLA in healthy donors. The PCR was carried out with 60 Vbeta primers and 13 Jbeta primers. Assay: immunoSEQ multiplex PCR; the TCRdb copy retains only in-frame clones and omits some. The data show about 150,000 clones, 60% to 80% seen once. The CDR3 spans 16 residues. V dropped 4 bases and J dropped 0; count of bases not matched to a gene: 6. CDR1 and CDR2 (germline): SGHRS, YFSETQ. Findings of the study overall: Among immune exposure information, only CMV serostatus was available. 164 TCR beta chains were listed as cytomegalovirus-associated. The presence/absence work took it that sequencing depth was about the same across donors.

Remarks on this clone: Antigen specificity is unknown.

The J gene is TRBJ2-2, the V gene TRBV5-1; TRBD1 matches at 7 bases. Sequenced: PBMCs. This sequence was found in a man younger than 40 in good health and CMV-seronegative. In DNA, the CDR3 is TGCGCCAGCAGCCCCCGGGACAGCCCGAACACCGGGGAGCTGTTTTTT. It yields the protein CASSPRDSPNTGELFF.